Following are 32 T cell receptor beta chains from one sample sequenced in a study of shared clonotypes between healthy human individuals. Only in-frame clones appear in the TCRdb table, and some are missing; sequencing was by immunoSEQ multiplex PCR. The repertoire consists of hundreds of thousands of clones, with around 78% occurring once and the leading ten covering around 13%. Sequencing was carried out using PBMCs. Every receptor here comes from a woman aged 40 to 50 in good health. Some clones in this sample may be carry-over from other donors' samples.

CDR3 sequence: CAKLPLGTGIQPQHF. The CDR3 DNA reads TGTGCCAAGCTACCACTCGGGACAGGGATTCAGCCCCAGCATTTT. The chain has TRBV25-1 and TRBJ1-5; 9 bases agree with TRBD1. The trim removed 10 bases at V and 6 bases at J, leaving 13 bases unmatched. The germline CDR1 and CDR2 sequences are MGHDK and SYGVNS. CDR3 length: 15 residues.

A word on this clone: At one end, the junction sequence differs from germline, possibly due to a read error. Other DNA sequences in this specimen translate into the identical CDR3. The CDR3 is CASGGLCQPQHF. In DNA form, the CDR3 reads TGTGCCAGCGGGGGTCTCTGTCAGCCCCAGCATTTC. The rearrangement joins TRBV19 to TRBJ1-5, with D possibly matching TRBD1 (5 bases). Germline V gives CDR1 LNHDA, CDR2 SQIVND (reference sequence). The CDR3 has 12 residues. The whole variable domain, filled in from reference TRBV19 and TRBJ1-5, reads DGGITQSPKYLFRKEGQNVTLSCEQNLNHDAMYWYRQDPGQGLRLIYYSQIVNDFQKGDIAEGYSVSREKKESFPLTVTSAQKNPTAFYLCASGGLCQPQHFGDGTRLSIL.

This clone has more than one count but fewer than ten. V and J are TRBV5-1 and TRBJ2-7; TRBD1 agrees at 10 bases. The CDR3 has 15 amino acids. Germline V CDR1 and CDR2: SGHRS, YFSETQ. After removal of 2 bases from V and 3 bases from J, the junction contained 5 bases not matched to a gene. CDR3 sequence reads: CASSLPGQGIYEQYF. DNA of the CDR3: TGCGCCAGCAGCTTACCGGGACAGGGGATCTACGAGCAGTACTTC.

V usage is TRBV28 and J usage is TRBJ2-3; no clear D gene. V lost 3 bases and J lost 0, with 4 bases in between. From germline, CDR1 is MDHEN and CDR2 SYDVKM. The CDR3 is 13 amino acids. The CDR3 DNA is TGTGCCAGCAGTTTCGTTAGCACAGATACGCAGTATTTT. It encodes CASSFVSTDTQYF.

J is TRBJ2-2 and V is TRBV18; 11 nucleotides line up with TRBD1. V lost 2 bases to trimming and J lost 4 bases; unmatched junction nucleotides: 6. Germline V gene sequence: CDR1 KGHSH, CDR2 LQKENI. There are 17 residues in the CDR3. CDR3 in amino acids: CASSPFRTGGLTGELFF. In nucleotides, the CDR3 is TGTGCCAGCTCACCATTCCGGACAGGGGGCCTCACCGGGGAGCTGTTTTTT.

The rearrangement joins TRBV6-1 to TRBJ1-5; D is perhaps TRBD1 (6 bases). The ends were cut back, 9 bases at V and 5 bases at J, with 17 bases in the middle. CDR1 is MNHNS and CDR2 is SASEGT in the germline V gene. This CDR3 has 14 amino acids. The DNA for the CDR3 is TGTGCCAGTAAATGGGGGGCCACGGATCAGCCCCAGCATTTT. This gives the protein CASKWGATDQPQHF.

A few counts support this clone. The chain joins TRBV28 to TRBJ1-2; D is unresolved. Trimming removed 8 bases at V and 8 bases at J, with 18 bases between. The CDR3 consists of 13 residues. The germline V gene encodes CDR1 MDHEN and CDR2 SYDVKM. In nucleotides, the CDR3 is TGTGCCAGCCATAAGCAGGCCCGGAGAGGCTACACCTTC. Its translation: CASHKQARRGYTF.

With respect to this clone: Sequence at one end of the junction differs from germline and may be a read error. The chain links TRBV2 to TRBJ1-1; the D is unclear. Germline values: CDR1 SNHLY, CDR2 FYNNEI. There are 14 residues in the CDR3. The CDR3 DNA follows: TGTGCCAGCAGTGGAGCTGTAAAACTGACTGAAGTTTTCTTT. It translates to CASSGAVKLTEVFF.

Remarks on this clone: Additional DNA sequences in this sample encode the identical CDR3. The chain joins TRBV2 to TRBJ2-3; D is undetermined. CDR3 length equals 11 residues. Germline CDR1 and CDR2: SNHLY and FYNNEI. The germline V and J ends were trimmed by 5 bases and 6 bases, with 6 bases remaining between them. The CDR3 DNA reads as TGTGCCAGCAGTCTGGGGGATACGCAGTATTTT. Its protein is CASSLGDTQYF.

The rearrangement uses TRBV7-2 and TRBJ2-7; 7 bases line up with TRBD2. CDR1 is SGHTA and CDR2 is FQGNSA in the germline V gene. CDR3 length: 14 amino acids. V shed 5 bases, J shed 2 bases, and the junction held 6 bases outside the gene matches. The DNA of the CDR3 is TGTGCCAGCAGCACCGGACTAGTCCCCTACGAGCAGTACTTC. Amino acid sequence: CASSTGLVPYEQYF.

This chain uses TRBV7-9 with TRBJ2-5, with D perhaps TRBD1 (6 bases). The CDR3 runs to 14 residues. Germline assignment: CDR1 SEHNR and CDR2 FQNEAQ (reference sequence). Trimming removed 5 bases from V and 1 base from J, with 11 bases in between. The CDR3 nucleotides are TGTGCCAGCAGCCCCGGGACATTCCAAGAGACCCAGTACTTC. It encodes CASSPGTFQETQYF.

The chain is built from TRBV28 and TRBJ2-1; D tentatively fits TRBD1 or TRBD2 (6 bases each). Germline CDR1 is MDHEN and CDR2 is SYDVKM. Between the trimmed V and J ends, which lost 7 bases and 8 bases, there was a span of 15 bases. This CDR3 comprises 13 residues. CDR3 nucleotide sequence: TGTGCCAGCACCCTCGGGGGCAGCGATGAGCAGTTCTTC. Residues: CASTLGGSDEQFF.

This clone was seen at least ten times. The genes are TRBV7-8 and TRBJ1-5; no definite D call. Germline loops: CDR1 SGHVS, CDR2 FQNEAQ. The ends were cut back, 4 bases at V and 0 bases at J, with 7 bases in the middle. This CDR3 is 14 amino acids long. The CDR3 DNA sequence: TGTGCCAGCAGCTCCAGATATAGCAATCAGCCCCAGCATTTT. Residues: CASSSRYSNQPQHF.

CDR3 in amino acids: CASSLYGTPSSYEQYF. DNA of the CDR3: TGTGCCAGCAGCTTATACGGGACACCCAGCTCCTACGAGCAGTACTTC. The chain links TRBV11-2 to TRBJ2-7; TRBD1 might be the D (6 bases). With 2 bases removed from V and 0 bases from J, the gap between germline ends came to 14 bases. The CDR3 consists of 16 residues. Per the germline V gene, CDR1 is SGHAT and CDR2 is FQNNGV.

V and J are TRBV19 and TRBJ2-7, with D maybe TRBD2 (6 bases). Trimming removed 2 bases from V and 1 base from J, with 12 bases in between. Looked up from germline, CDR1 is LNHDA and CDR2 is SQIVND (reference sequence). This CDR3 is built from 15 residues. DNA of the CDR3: TGTGCCAGTAGTATAAGGGCGGGACCTTCCTACGAGCAGTACTTC. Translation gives CASSIRAGPSYEQYF.

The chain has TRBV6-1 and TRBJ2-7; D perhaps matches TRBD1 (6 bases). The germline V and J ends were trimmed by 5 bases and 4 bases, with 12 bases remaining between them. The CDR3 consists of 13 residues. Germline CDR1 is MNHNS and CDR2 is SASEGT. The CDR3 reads CASSQSGVYEQYF. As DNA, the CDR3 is TGTGCCAGCAGTCAGTCAGGGGTGTACGAGCAGTACTTC.

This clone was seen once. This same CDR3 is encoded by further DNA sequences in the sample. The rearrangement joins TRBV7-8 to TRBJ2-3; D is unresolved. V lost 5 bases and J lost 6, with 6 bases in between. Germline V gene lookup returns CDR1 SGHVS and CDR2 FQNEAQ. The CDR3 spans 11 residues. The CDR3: CASSLLDTQYF. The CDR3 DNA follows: TGTGCCAGCAGCCTCTTGGATACGCAGTATTTT.

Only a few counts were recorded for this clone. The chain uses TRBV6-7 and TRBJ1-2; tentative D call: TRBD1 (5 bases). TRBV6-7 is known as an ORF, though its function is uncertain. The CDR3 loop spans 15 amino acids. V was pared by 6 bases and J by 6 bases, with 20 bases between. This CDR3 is CASSPLGPGRNGYTF. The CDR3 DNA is TGTGCCAGCAGCCCACTCGGGCCAGGGAGGAATGGCTACACCTTC.

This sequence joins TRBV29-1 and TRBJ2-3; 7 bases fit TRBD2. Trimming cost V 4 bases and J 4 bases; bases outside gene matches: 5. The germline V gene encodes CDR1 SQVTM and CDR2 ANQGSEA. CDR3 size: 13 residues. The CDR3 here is CSVAGRGSDTQYF. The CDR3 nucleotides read TGCAGCGTTGCGGGGAGGGGCTCAGATACGCAGTATTTT.

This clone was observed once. The CDR3 protein is CASSLVGGHNEQFF. CDR3 in DNA: TGTGCCAGCAGCTTGGTCGGGGGCCACAATGAGCAGTTCTTC. V is TRBV5-4 and J is TRBJ2-1, with D possibly being TRBD1 or TRBD2 (6 bases each). The germline V and J ends were trimmed by 0 bases and 5 bases, with 9 bases remaining between them. The CDR3 is 14 amino acids. Germline CDR1 and CDR2: SGHNT and YYREEE (reference sequence).

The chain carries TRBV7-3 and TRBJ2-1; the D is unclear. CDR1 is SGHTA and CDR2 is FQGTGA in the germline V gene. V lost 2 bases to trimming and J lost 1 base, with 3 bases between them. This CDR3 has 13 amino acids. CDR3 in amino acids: CASSLQSYNEQFF. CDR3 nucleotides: TGTGCCAGCAGCTTACAGTCCTACAATGAGCAGTTCTTC.

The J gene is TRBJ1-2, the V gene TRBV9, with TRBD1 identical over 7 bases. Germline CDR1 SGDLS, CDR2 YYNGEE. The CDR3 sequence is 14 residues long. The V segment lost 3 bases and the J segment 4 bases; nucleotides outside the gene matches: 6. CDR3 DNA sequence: TGTGCCAGCAGCGAGACAGGGAACGCCTATGGCTACACCTTC. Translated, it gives CASSETGNAYGYTF.

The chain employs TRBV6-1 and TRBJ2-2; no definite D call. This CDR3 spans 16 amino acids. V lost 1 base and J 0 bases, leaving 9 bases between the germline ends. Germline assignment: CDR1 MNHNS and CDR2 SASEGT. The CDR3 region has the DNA TGTGCCAGCAGTGAAGTGGGTGCTCCGAACACCGGGGAGCTGTTTTTT. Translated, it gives CASSEVGAPNTGELFF.

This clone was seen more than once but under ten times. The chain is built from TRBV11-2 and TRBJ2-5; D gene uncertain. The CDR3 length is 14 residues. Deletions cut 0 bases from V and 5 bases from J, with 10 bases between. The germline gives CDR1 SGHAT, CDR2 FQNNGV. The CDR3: CASSLDSLWETQYF. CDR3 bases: TGTGCCAGCAGCTTAGATAGCCTGTGGGAGACCCAGTACTTC.

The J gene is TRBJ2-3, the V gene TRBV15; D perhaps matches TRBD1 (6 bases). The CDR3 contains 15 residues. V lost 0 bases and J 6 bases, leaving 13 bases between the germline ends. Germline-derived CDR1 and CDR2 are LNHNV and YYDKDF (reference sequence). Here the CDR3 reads CATSRDGTRGDTQYF. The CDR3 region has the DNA TGTGCCACCAGCAGAGATGGGACGAGGGGGGATACGCAGTATTTT.

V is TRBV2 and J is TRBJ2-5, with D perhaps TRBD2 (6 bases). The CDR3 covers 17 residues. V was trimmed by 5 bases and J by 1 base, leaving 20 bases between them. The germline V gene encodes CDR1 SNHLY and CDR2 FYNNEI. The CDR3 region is CASSPDPPLAPQETQYF. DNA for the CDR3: TGTGCCAGCAGTCCAGACCCCCCCCTAGCGCCCCAAGAGACCCAGTACTTC. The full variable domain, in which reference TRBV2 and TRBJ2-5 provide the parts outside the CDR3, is EPEVTQTPSHQVTQMGQEVILRCVPISNHLYFYWYRQILGQKVEFLVSFYNNEISEKSEIFDDQFSVERPDGSNFTLKIRSTKLEDSAMYFCASSPDPPLAPQETQYFGPGTRLLVL.

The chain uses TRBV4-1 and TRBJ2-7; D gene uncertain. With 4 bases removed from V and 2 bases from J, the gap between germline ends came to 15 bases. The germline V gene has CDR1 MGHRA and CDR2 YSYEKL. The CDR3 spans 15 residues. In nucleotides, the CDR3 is TGCGCCAGCAGCCCGAGAAACCGGAGTACCTACGAGCAGTACTTC. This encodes CASSPRNRSTYEQYF.

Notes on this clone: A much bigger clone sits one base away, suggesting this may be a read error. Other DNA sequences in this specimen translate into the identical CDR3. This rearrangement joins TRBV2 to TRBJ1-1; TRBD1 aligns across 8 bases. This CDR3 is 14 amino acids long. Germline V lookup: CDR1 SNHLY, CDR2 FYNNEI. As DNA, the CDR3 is TGTGCCAGCAGGGCCAGGACAGGGAACACTGAGGCTTTCTTT. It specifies CASRARTGNTEAFF.

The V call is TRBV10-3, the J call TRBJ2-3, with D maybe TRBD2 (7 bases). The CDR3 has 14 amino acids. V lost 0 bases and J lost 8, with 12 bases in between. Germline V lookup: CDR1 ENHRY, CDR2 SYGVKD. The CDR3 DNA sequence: TGTGCCATCAGTGAGTCTCAGGGGAGGGGTACGCAGTATTTT. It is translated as CAISESQGRGTQYF.

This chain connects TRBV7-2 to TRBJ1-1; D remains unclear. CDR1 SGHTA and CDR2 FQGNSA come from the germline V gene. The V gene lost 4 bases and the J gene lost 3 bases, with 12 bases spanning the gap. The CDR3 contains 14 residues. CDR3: CASSWTPGDTEAFF. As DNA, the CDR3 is TGTGCCAGCAGCTGGACCCCCGGGGACACTGAAGCTTTCTTT.

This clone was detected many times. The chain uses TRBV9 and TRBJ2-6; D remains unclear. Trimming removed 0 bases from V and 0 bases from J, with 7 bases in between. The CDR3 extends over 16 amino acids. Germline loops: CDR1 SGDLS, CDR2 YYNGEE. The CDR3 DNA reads TGTGCCAGCAGCGTAGGAGTCAACTCTGGGGCCAACGTCCTGACTTTC. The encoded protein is CASSVGVNSGANVLTF. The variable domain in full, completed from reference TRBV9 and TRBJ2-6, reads DSGVTQTPKHLITATGQRVTLRCSPRSGDLSVYWYQQSLDQGLQFLIQYYNGEERAKGNILERFSAQQFPDLHSELNLSSLELGDSALYFCASSVGVNSGANVLTFGAGSRLTVL.

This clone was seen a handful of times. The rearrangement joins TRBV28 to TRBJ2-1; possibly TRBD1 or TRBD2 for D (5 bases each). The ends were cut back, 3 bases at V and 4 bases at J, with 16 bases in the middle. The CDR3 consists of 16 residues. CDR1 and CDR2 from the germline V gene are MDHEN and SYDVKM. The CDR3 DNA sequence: TGTGCCAGCAGTTTCTTCGGGACCATCCTTTACAATGAGCAGTTCTTC. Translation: CASSFFGTILYNEQFF.